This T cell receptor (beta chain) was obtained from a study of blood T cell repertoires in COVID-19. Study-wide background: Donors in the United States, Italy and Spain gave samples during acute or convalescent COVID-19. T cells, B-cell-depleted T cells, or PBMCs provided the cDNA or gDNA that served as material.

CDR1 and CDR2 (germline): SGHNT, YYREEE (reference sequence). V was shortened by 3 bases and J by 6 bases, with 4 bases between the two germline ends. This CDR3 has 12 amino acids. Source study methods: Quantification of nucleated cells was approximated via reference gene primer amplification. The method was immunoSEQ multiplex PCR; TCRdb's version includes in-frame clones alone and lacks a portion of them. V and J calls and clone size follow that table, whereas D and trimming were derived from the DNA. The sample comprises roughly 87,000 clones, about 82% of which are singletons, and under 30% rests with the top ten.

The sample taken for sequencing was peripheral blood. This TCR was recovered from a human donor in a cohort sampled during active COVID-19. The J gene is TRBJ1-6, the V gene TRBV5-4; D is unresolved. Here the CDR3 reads CASSSLNSPLHF. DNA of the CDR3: TGTGCCAGCAGCTCCCTTAATTCACCCCTCCACTTT. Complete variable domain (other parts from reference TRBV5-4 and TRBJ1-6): ETGVTQSPTHLIKTRGQQVTLRCSSQSGHNTVSWYQQALGQGPQFIFQYYREEENGRGNFPPRFSGLQFPNYSSELNVNALELDDSALYLCASSSLNSPLHFGNGTRLTVT.